Listed below are T cell receptor beta chains from one sample, sequenced in a study of identical twins. TCRdb re-analysed the 5' RACE reads in MiXCR, keeping a single row per CDR3 protein. The profile shows around 490,000 distinct CDR3 sequences, 13% to 15% of them singletons. These data were also filed under a second study, of yellow fever vaccine responses in identical twins.

The specimen was CD4+ T cells sorted from blood. The receptors here all came from a woman between 18 and 29 years old in good health. CDR3s include the opening cysteine and the closing phenylalanine or tryptophan. The order of the fields is clone size, D gene, V gene, J gene, CDR3 DNA, CDR3 protein. A D gene is named only where the DNA matches it firmly. For some rows the clone size is stated as once, few or many, or as a class when expanded; others skip it.

-	-	TRBV6-1	TRBJ1-1	TGTGCCAGCAGTGAAGTATTTATTAGTTTAAAAGCAGAAGCTTTCTTT	CASSEVFISLKAEAFF
few	-	TRBV4-1	TRBJ1-5	TGCGCCAGCAGCCAAGACCCGACACCCATCAATCAGCCCCAGCATTTT	CASSQDPTPINQPQHF
-	-	TRBV24-1	TRBJ1-2	TGTGCCACCAGTGATTCTAGAACAGGACGTAACTATGGCTACACCTTC	CATSDSRTGRNYGYTF
-	-	TRBV7-9	TRBJ2-1	TGTGCCAGCAGCTCTCAAGGCGGGTGGGCGGGAAATGAGCAGTTCTTC	CASSSQGGWAGNEQFF
-	TRBD1	TRBV6-1	TRBJ2-7	TGTGCCAGCAGTGGCCGGGACAGGGCCTACGAGCAGTACTTC	CASSGRDRAYEQYF
-	TRBD2	TRBV4-2	TRBJ2-5	TGTGCCAGCAGCCACGCCCCCCCCCGGGGGGACCCACAAGAGACCCAGTACTTC	CASSHAPPRGDPQETQYF
few	-	TRBV7-6	TRBJ2-2	TGTGCCAGCAGCCCAGGGGTCGTTAGAACCGGGGAGCTGTTTTTT	CASSPGVVRTGELFF
-	TRBD2	TRBV6-2/TRBV6-3	TRBJ2-1	TGTGCCAGCAGTTGGAACCAGCGGGGCCCTTCCTACAATGAGCAGTTCTTC	CASSWNQRGPSYNEQFF
-	TRBD1	TRBV28	TRBJ2-7	TGTGCCAGCAGGGGACAGGGGAGGGACGAGCAGTACTTC	CASRGQGRDEQYF
few	-	TRBV12-3/TRBV12-4	TRBJ2-7	TGTGCCAGCAGTTCGGATAACTCCTACGAGCAGTACTTC	CASSSDNSYEQYF
-	-	TRBV20-1	TRBJ2-5	TGCAGTGCTAGCGATCACCTTTCCAGGGGAGAGACCCAGTACTTC	CSASDHLSRGETQYF
-	-	TRBV10-2	TRBJ2-2	TGCGCCAGCAGTGCAGACAGTCACCGGACCGGGGAGCTGTTTTTT	CASSADSHRTGELFF
many	-	TRBV28	TRBJ2-1	TGTGCCAGCAGTTTGGGTTTGTCGGGAGTCCCCTACAATGAGCAGTTCTTC	CASSLGLSGVPYNEQFF
-	TRBD2	TRBV20-1	TRBJ2-1	TGCAGTGCTAGAGGACTAGCGGACCCCCGTCACAATGAGCAGTTCTTC	CSARGLADPRHNEQFF
-	-	TRBV12-3/TRBV12-4	TRBJ2-5	TGTGCCAGCGGGGGGGGCCCGGTGGAGACCCAGTACTTC	CASGGGPVETQYF
few	-	TRBV10-2	TRBJ2-3	TGCGCCAGCAGGGGTGGGCGGGGGCGCACAGATACGCAGTATTTT	CASRGGRGRTDTQYF
few	TRBD2	TRBV2	TRBJ2-5	TGTGCCAGCAGTGAGGAAGCGGGAGGTCGGGGAGAGACCCAGTACTTC	CASSEEAGGRGETQYF
few	TRBD2	TRBV11-2	TRBJ2-5	TGTGCCAGCAGCGGGCGTAGGACTAGCGGAACTGGGGCCCAAGAGACCCAGTACTTC	CASSGRRTSGTGAQETQYF
-	-	TRBV20-1	TRBJ2-1	TGCTGTGCTTGGGGCCAGACACTTGGCATCTACAATGAGCAGTTCTTC	CCAWGQTLGIYNEQFF
-	TRBD1	TRBV23-1	TRBJ2-6	TGCGCCAGCAGTCAAGCCTCCATGACAGGGGGAGAGGCCCATTACCTAGCTGGGGCCAACGTCCTGACTTTC	CASSQASMTGGEAHYLAGANVLTF
few	-	TRBV2	TRBJ1-1	TGTGCCAGCAGGGATTACACTGAAGCTTTCTTT	CASRDYTEAFF
-	-	TRBV12-3/TRBV12-4	TRBJ2-1	TGTGCCAGCAGACGACACCTCGACCTCTACAATGAGCAGTTCTTC	CASRRHLDLYNEQFF
many	TRBD2	TRBV10-1	TRBJ2-7	TGCGCCAGCAGTGAAGGACTAGCGGGAGGCGAGCAGTACTTC	CASSEGLAGGEQYF
many	-	TRBV5-1	TRBJ2-7	TGCGCCAGCAGTCCCCCAAGTTACGAGCAGTACTTC	CASSPPSYEQYF
-	-	TRBV5-1	TRBJ2-1	TGCGCCAGCAGCTTGTTCGCGGCCCTAGAGCAGTTCTTC	CASSLFAALEQFF
few	-	TRBV6-2/TRBV6-3	TRBJ2-7	TGTGCCAGCAGCCCTCAGTGGGGTTACGAGCAGTACTTC	CASSPQWGYEQYF
-	-	TRBV18	TRBJ2-1	TGTGCCAGCTCACCACCGGTGGACTTGGCGCAGTTCTTC	CASSPPVDLAQFF
many	-	TRBV5-5	TRBJ2-7	TGTGCCAGCAGCTTGGCCGTCTGGGGGCCCACCTACGAGCAGTACTTC	CASSLAVWGPTYEQYF
few	-	TRBV15	TRBJ2-5	TGTGCCACCAGCAGAGATTGGGGGCAAGAGACCCAGTACTTC	CATSRDWGQETQYF
-	TRBD1	TRBV2	TRBJ2-1	TGTGCCAGCGGGGGTGGGGACAGGGGAGCGTACAATGAGCAGTTCTTC	CASGGGDRGAYNEQFF
-	TRBD1	TRBV25-1	TRBJ2-1	TGTGCCAGCAGCGCCCCCGGGACAGGGGTGAATGAGCAGTTCTTC	CASSAPGTGVNEQFF
-	-	TRBV12-3/TRBV12-4	TRBJ2-7	TGTGCCAGCAGCCTACCTAAGGGGGAATATTCCTACGAGCAGTACTTC	CASSLPKGEYSYEQYF
-	-	TRBV20-1	TRBJ1-1	TGCAGTGCTAGAGCCGCTTCGGGACGGATGAACACTGAAGCTTTCTTT	CSARAASGRMNTEAFF
few	-	TRBV29-1	TRBJ2-5	TGCAGCGTTGAATATGAGACCCAGTACTTC	CSVEYETQYF
-	TRBD1	TRBV20-1	TRBJ2-7	TGCAGTGCCGGGACAGGGGGGTCCTACGAGCAGTACTTC	CSAGTGGSYEQYF
-	-	TRBV12-3/TRBV12-4	TRBJ2-5	TGTGCCAGCAGTCCACAGGGAGGGCGGGAGACCCAGTACTTC	CASSPQGGRETQYF
few	-	TRBV2	TRBJ2-2	TGTGCCAGCAGTGAGCGACAGAGCACCGGGGAGCTGTTTTTT	CASSERQSTGELFF
-	TRBD2	TRBV6-1	TRBJ2-7	TGTGCCAGCAGTGCCTCCGGGAGGGCCTACGAGCAGTACTTC	CASSASGRAYEQYF
-	TRBD1	TRBV14	TRBJ1-2	TGTGCCAGCAGCCAGGCATTGACCCCGGGACAGGGAAGCGGCTACACCTTC	CASSQALTPGQGSGYTF
-	-	TRBV5-1	TRBJ2-1	TGCGCCAGCAGCTGGGGGGACAGAACATTCTCCTACAATGAGCAGTTCTTC	CASSWGDRTFSYNEQFF
-	-	TRBV7-2	TRBJ1-5	TGTGCCAGCAGCATTTTGCAGGGTCAGCCCCAGCATTTT	CASSILQGQPQHF
many	-	TRBV5-1	TRBJ1-1	TGCGCCAGCAGCTTGGACCGTGCCGGTCAAACGGCTTTCTTT	CASSLDRAGQTAFF
-	-	TRBV29-1	TRBJ2-7	TGCAGCGTTGCTGGGGGCAGGACCTCTCCTACGAGGCAGTACTTC	CSVAGGRTSPTRQYF
few	-	TRBV12-5	TRBJ1-1	TGTGCTAGTGGTTCAGGACGCGGCACTGAAGCTTTCTTT	CASGSGRGTEAFF
many	-	TRBV6-2/TRBV6-3	TRBJ2-1	TGTGCCACCACTGAGAGAGATGAGCAGTTCTTC	CATTERDEQFF
-	-	TRBV9	TRBJ1-1	TGTGCCAGCAGCCCTCGGCCCACTGAAGCTTTCTTT	CASSPRPTEAFF
-	-	TRBV28	TRBJ2-1	TGTGCCAGCAGTGGAAACAGGTACAATGAGCAGTTCTTC	CASSGNRYNEQFF